This T cell receptor beta chain was identified in a study of preoperative IRX-2 immunotherapy in early breast cancer. CDR3 size: 13 residues. Looked up from germline, CDR1 is SGHTA and CDR2 is FQGNSA. V lost 2 bases, J lost 3 bases, and 8 bases lay in between. Sequencing was performed with immunoSEQ multiplex PCR; in TCRdb, only in-frame clones are kept and a portion is missing. The sample yields 75,000 to 100,000 clones, roughly 90% seen once. Treatment here: preoperative locoregional IRX-2 cytokine immunotherapy. Samples came from a phase Ib trial of preoperative locoregional IRX-2 cytokine immunotherapy.

The input for sequencing was tumor tissue, taken after IRX-2 immunotherapy. V is TRBV7-2 and J is TRBJ2-7; D gene uncertain. The TCR sequence derives from a human donor with breast cancer. CDR3 amino acids: CASSLRRHYEQYF. CDR3 DNA: TGTGCCAGCAGCTTACGGCGCCACTACGAGCAGTACTTC.